A single sample is the source of the 28 T cell receptor beta chains below, sequenced in a study of shared clonotypes between healthy human individuals. The repertoire was sequenced with immunoSEQ multiplex PCR; TCRdb's copy has only in-frame clones and lacks some. This sample has 550,000 to 800,000 clones, with around 91% found just once. The sequencing input was memory CD8+ T cells from PBMCs. Indicated subset: CD45RO+ cells pooled with CCR7-negative TemRA cells. The receptors were sampled from a man between 18 and 29 years old in good health. Some clones in this sample may be carry-over from other donors' samples.

V gene TRBV28 combines with J gene TRBJ2-7; D unclear. V was clipped by 3 bases and J by 2 bases, with 5 bases between them. Germline assignment: CDR1 MDHEN and CDR2 SYDVKM. The CDR3 extends over 12 amino acids. Written as DNA, the CDR3 is TGTGCCAGCAGTTTCTTAACCTACGAGCAGTACTTC. This gives the protein CASSFLTYEQYF.

The CDR3 loop reads CASSGRENEKLFF. The CDR3 DNA is TGTGCCAGCAGTGGTCGGGAAAATGAAAAACTGTTTTTT. The chain links TRBV6-5 to TRBJ1-4; D remains ambiguous. V was trimmed by 5 bases and J by 5 bases, leaving 9 bases between them. Germline V gene lookup returns CDR1 MNHEY and CDR2 SVGAGI. The CDR3 loop spans 13 amino acids.

The chain uses TRBV2 and TRBJ1-2, with TRBD1 identical over 7 bases. This CDR3 contains 13 residues. Trimming cost V 3 bases and J 12 bases; bases outside gene matches: 10. The V gene's germline CDR1 is SNHLY and CDR2 FYNNEI. This CDR3 reads CASSEKTDRSNTF. CDR3 nucleotides: TGTGCCAGCAGTGAGAAGACGGACAGGTCCAACACCTTC. Full variable domain (remainder filled in from reference TRBV2 and TRBJ1-2): EPEVTQTPSHQVTQMGQEVILRCVPISNHLYFYWYRQILGQKVEFLVSFYNNEISEKSEIFDDQFSVERPDGSNFTLKIRSTKLEDSAMYFCASSEKTDRSNTFGSGTRLTVV.

This clone came up a few times. This chain connects TRBV7-8 to TRBJ1-5; D might be TRBD1 (5 bases). CDR3 size: 16 residues. From germline, CDR1 is SGHVS and CDR2 FQNEAQ. V lost 4 bases, J lost 5 bases, and 18 bases lay in between. The CDR3 nucleotides read TGTGCCAGCAGCTCTTCCAGGGCCCCGTGGTATCAGCCCCAGCATTTT. It is translated as CASSSSRAPWYQPQHF.

This chain joins TRBV11-2 and TRBJ2-6; D gene unclear. V was cut by 3 bases and J by 9 bases, with 9 bases left in between. The CDR3 length is 13 residues. The V gene's germline CDR1 is SGHAT and CDR2 FQNNGV. The CDR3 DNA reads as TGTGCCAGCAGCTTGCCGATCCACAACGTCCTGACTTTC. Its protein product is CASSLPIHNVLTF.

V and J are TRBV5-6 and TRBJ2-5; TRBD1 matches at 7 bases. Trimming removed 0 bases from V and 1 base from J; junction bases left unmatched: 9. Germline V gene sequence: CDR1 SGHDT, CDR2 YYEEEE. This CDR3 is 17 amino acids long. The chain's CDR3 is CASSLAFGQVPQETQYF. The CDR3, as DNA: TGTGCCAGCAGCTTGGCTTTCGGACAGGTACCCCAAGAGACCCAGTACTTC.

The chain combines TRBV28 with TRBJ2-7; the D gene could be TRBD1 or TRBD2 (6 bases each). V lost 6 bases and J 3 bases, leaving 15 bases between the germline ends. CDR1 is MDHEN, CDR2 SYDVKM, per germline. The CDR3 is 14 residues long. DNA for the CDR3: TGTGCCAGCAGGCCCGACGGAGGGGGCTACGAGCAGTACTTC. It specifies CASRPDGGGYEQYF.

The chain recombines TRBV4-1 with TRBJ2-1; no definite D call. Germline CDR1 is MGHRA and CDR2 is YSYEKL. V lost 1 base, J lost 9 bases, and 4 bases lay in between. The CDR3 covers 11 residues. The CDR3 nucleotides are TGCGCCAGCAGCCAAGTGGGTGAGCAGTTCTTC. This gives the protein CASSQVGEQFF.

This clone was detected only a few times. This sequence joins TRBV4-1 and TRBJ2-5, with TRBD2 matching over 7 bases. V trimming: 0 bases; J trimming: 5 bases; junction bases outside the gene matches: 6. CDR3 length equals 15 residues. Germline V lookup: CDR1 MGHRA, CDR2 YSYEKL. CDR3 nucleotides: TGCGCCAGCAGCCAAGAGGGCGGGGGACGGGAGACCCAGTACTTC. Translation: CASSQEGGGRETQYF.

V is TRBV27 and J is TRBJ2-2; 9 bases are a match to TRBD2. Germline CDR1 reads MNHEY; CDR2 reads SMNVEV (reference sequence). This CDR3 has 20 amino acids. V was pared by 5 bases and J by 6 bases, with 22 bases of the junction left unmatched. CDR3 nucleotides: TGTGCCAGCAGTCCACAGCTAGCGGGGCGGGAGTGGGAGAAGGCCGGGGAGCTGTTTTTT. It yields the protein CASSPQLAGREWEKAGELFF.

The chain couples TRBV7-2 to TRBJ1-3; D is perhaps TRBD1 (5 bases). CDR1 is SGHTA and CDR2 is FQGNSA in the germline V gene. There are 18 residues in the CDR3. With 2 bases removed from V and 4 bases from J, the gap between germline ends came to 21 bases. Here the CDR3 DNA reads TGTGCCAGCAGCTTATCCAGGGAAGGGCCAGGGCCGGGAAACACCATATATTTT. Translated, it gives CASSLSREGPGPGNTIYF.

The sample holds one count of this clone. The chain is built from TRBV7-9 and TRBJ2-1; D uncertain. The CDR3 spans 15 residues. Trimming took 4 bases from V and 5 from J, leaving 15 bases between them. In germline, CDR1 is SEHNR, CDR2 FQNEAQ (reference sequence). The CDR3 is CASSSETWGHNEQFF. The CDR3 DNA follows: TGTGCCAGCAGCTCTGAAACGTGGGGTCACAATGAGCAGTTCTTC.

The chain couples TRBV11-2 to TRBJ2-7, with TRBD2 identical over 15 bases. The junction had 3 bases not matched to a gene; V was cut back by 3 bases and J by 6 bases. Germline CDR1 SGHAT, CDR2 FQNNGV. The length of the CDR3 is 15 residues. CDR3 DNA sequence: TGTGCCAGCAGCTTGGGACTAGCGGGAGGTCGCGAGCAGTACTTC. This translates into CASSLGLAGGREQYF.

The chain is built from TRBV30 and TRBJ1-2; no clear D gene. Germline CDR1 and CDR2: GTSNPN and SVGIG (reference sequence). The CDR3 extends over 13 amino acids. CDR3 nucleotides: TGTGCTACTAGGCCGCGCTTGCTCTATGGCTACACCTTC. It codes for CATRPRLLYGYTF.

The gene calls are TRBV9 and TRBJ2-1; TRBD2 agrees at 12 bases. The CDR3 is made up of 15 amino acids. CDR1 and CDR2 (germline): SGDLS, YYNGEE. Trimming removed 3 bases from V and 7 bases from J; junction bases left unmatched: 5. The CDR3 loop is CASSGTGTSGNEQFF. The CDR3 DNA reads as TGTGCCAGCAGCGGGACCGGGACTAGCGGGAATGAGCAGTTCTTC.

The chain employs TRBV4-1 and TRBJ2-2, with D unclear. Germline V gene sequence: CDR1 MGHRA, CDR2 YSYEKL. The CDR3 length is 13 residues. Trimming took off 1 base at V and 4 bases at J, with 4 bases between the two ends. CDR3 residues: CASSQGFTGELFF. The CDR3 DNA follows: TGCGCCAGCAGCCAAGGGTTCACCGGGGAGCTGTTTTTT.

V usage is TRBV19 and J usage is TRBJ1-1; D may be TRBD1 (6 bases). CDR3 length equals 16 residues. V was shortened by 8 bases and J by 6 bases, with 25 bases between the two germline ends. The V gene's germline CDR1 is LNHDA and CDR2 SQIVND (reference sequence). CDR3 sequence: CASDDRRAGASPEAFF. The CDR3 DNA follows: TGTGCCAGTGACGACAGGAGGGCAGGGGCATCACCTGAAGCTTTCTTT.

The V and J genes are TRBV19 and TRBJ1-1, with 12 bases that match TRBD1. This CDR3 is built from 13 residues. Germline-derived CDR1 and CDR2 are LNHDA and SQIVND (reference sequence). V gave up 7 bases and J gave up 10 bases; unmatched junction bases: 7. This chain's CDR3 is CASMGQGAFRAFF. For the CDR3, the DNA is TGTGCCAGTATGGGACAGGGGGCCTTTCGAGCTTTCTTT.

This chain uses TRBV14 with TRBJ2-3, with unresolved D. Trimming removed 6 bases at V and 5 bases at J, with 12 bases between. The CDR3 is 13 amino acids. Looked up from germline, CDR1 is SGHDN and CDR2 is FVKESK. CDR3 bases: TGTGCCAGCAGTCTCCTCCAGCTAGATACGCAGTATTTT. This gives the protein CASSLLQLDTQYF.

As regards this clone: The same CDR3 is also encoded by other DNA sequences in this sample. The rearrangement uses TRBV19 and TRBJ1-5; D may be TRBD1 (5 bases). Germline-derived CDR1 and CDR2 are LNHDA and SQIVND (reference sequence). The V gene lost 6 bases and the J gene lost 2 bases, with 11 bases spanning the gap. The CDR3 consists of 14 residues. The chain's CDR3 is CASREDIRNQPQHF. The CDR3 DNA is TGTGCCAGTAGAGAGGACATCCGCAATCAGCCCCAGCATTTT.

The chain couples TRBV9 to TRBJ1-1; possible D gene TRBD1, 5 bases. The ends were cut back, 1 base at V and 2 bases at J, with 12 bases in the middle. Germline V lookup: CDR1 SGDLS, CDR2 YYNGEE. This CDR3 region has 15 residues. The CDR3 here is CASSVQGFENTEAFF. CDR3 coding DNA: TGTGCCAGCAGCGTACAGGGCTTTGAAAACACTGAAGCTTTCTTT.

This chain joins TRBV27 and TRBJ2-1, with D unresolved. V gave up 2 bases and J gave up 13 bases, with 15 bases separating them. Germline loops: CDR1 MNHEY, CDR2 SMNVEV (reference sequence). The CDR3 is 13 residues long. The DNA for the CDR3 is TGTGCCAGCAGTTTAAGCGCCCGAGTGGTTCAGTTCTTC. It codes for CASSLSARVVQFF.

The chain carries TRBV4-2 and TRBJ2-7, with 7 bases aligning to TRBD2. The CDR3 loop spans 16 amino acids. J gave up 2 bases and V 1 base, and 8 bases lay outside the gene matches. CDR1 is LGHNA, CDR2 YNFKEQ, per germline. The CDR3 nucleotides are TGTGCCAGCAGCCAAGTAGCGGGTTTAGGAACCTACGAGCAGTACTTC. Its translation: CASSQVAGLGTYEQYF.

This chain uses TRBV27 with TRBJ2-2; no clear D gene. CDR3 length: 13 amino acids. Between the trimmed V and J ends, which lost 0 bases and 1 base, there was a span of 0 bases. Germline lookup yields CDR1 MNHEY and CDR2 SMNVEV (reference sequence). The CDR3 spells CASSLSNTGELFF. The CDR3 nucleotides read TGTGCCAGCAGTTTATCGAACACCGGGGAGCTGTTTTTT.

Concerning this clone: Other DNA variants within this sample encode the same CDR3. The genes are TRBV27 and TRBJ1-1; D is unclear. V lost 3 bases, J lost 1 base, and 6 bases lay in between. There are 13 residues in the CDR3. Looked up from germline, CDR1 is MNHEY and CDR2 is SMNVEV (reference sequence). CDR3 nucleotides: TGTGCCAGCAGTTTGTGGGGGAACACTGAAGCTTTCTTT. This translates into CASSLWGNTEAFF.

The chain employs TRBV28 and TRBJ2-7; TRBD2 might be the D (6 bases). Trimming shortened V by 3 bases and J by 2 bases, and 20 bases separated the two germline ends. Per the germline V gene, CDR1 is MDHEN and CDR2 is SYDVKM. The length of the CDR3 is 17 residues. The CDR3 here is CASSFGPQRTTTYEQYF. Written as DNA, the CDR3 is TGTGCCAGCAGTTTCGGGCCCCAGCGGACTACAACCTACGAGCAGTACTTC.

The chain couples TRBV5-1 to TRBJ2-7; D possibly corresponds to TRBD1 (5 bases). CDR1 and CDR2 (germline): SGHRS, YFSETQ. Deletions cut 2 bases from V and 6 bases from J, with 9 bases between. CDR3 size: 12 residues. CDR3 coding DNA: TGCGCCAGCAGCTTTCCAGGGATCGAGCAGTACTTC. This sequence encodes CASSFPGIEQYF.

The chain recombines TRBV28 with TRBJ2-1; 8 bases line up with TRBD2. The germline V gene encodes CDR1 MDHEN and CDR2 SYDVKM. The V gene end was trimmed by 3 bases and the J gene end by 5 bases; junction bases not matched to a gene: 12. CDR3 size: 17 residues. In DNA, the CDR3 is TGTGCCAGCAGTTTCCCCTTTGCGGGAGGCCTAAACAATGAGCAGTTCTTC. It encodes CASSFPFAGGLNNEQFF.